The clone carrying this TCR beta chain was seen only a few times. Its cognate antigen is unknown. The entry originates in a study of blood T cells in healthy people across ages. Broader study findings: A roughly linear fall in TCR beta diversity per million T cells was seen with increasing age. As naive T cell percentage varied, TCR beta diversity correlated strongly with it. Diversity was estimated from one million T cells, and these estimates were considered underestimates.

For the second PCR, which ran for about 7 to 11 cycles, a sample-barcoded 5' primer and a J-beta primer mix were used. Via MiXCR, TCRdb re-called the 5' RACE reads, giving one row per CDR3 protein. Here the sample spans about 640,000 distinct CDR3 sequences, roughly two fifths being singletons. This CDR3 comprises 21 residues. CDR1 is MGHRA, CDR2 YSYEKL, per germline. V was clipped by 3 bases and J by 0 bases, with 24 bases between them. This rearrangement joins TRBV4-1 to TRBJ1-6, with unresolved D. Input material: blood. The sequence derives from a man of 80 years or more in good health. The CDR3 coding sequence is TGCGCCAGCAGCCACTTAAGAGCTACGGGCCGCTCGAGCTCCTATAATTCACCCCTCCACTTT. Its protein product is CASSHLRATGRSSSYNSPLHF.